Below are 21 T cell receptor beta chains sequenced from a single sample in a study of blood T cells in healthy people across ages. With a J-beta primer mix and a sample-barcoded 5' primer, a second PCR ran 7 to 11 cycles. TCRdb fed the 5' RACE reads into MiXCR, producing one record per CDR3 protein. The profile covers approximately 730,000 distinct CDR3 sequences, with 43% appearing a single time and roughly 20% taken by the ten largest. Sample: blood. The receptors were gathered from a woman in her sixties in good health.

The gene calls are TRBV20-1 and TRBJ2-1; 10 nucleotides align to TRBD2. The CDR3 extends over 15 amino acids. Unmatched junction bases numbered 8, after V lost 5 bases and J lost 4 bases. Germline V gives CDR1 DFQATT, CDR2 SNEGSKA (reference sequence). Written as DNA, the CDR3 is TGCAGTGCTGTAAAAGGGACTAGCGAGTACAATGAGCAGTTCTTC. The encoded protein is CSAVKGTSEYNEQFF.

As DNA, the CDR3 is TGTGCCAGCAGTGAATCCGACCTAGGTGGCCTTGAGACCCAGTACTTC. Translating gives CASSESDLGGLETQYF. V is TRBV2 and J is TRBJ2-7; D gene uncertain. The J call may be in error: the DNA end matches TRBJ2-5 better. The CDR3 runs 16 residues. Germline V gives CDR1 SNHLY, CDR2 FYNNEI.

The sample holds a few counts of this clonotype. V and J are TRBV20-1 and TRBJ2-2; 11 nucleotides agree with TRBD1. Germline V CDR1 and CDR2: DFQATT, SNEGSKA (reference sequence). This CDR3 is 14 amino acids long. CDR3 DNA: TGCAGCGGGAGGACAGGGGGCAACACCGGGGAGCTGTTTTTT. Translating gives CSGRTGGNTGELFF.

This clonotype was seen a handful of times. This chain joins TRBV11-2 and TRBJ2-5; 11 nucleotides align to TRBD2. The J segment lost 0 bases and the V segment lost 7 bases, leaving 7 bases of the junction unmatched. The CDR3 extends over 16 amino acids. Germline V gene data show CDR1 as SGHAT and CDR2 as FQNNGV. The CDR3 DNA reads as TGTGCCAGCACTCGACCGGGACTAGCGGACCAAGAGACCCAGTACTTC. This gives the protein CASTRPGLADQETQYF.

This clonotype was observed many times. The junction does not match germline at one end; this may be a read error. The chain carries TRBV5-1 and TRBJ2-6; D gene unclear. This CDR3 has 14 residues. Germline CDR1 SGHRS, CDR2 YFSETQ. The CDR3 protein is CASSLGSGANVLTF. The CDR3 DNA reads as TGTGCCAGCAGCTTAGGCTCTGGGGCCAACGTCCTGACTTTC.

This clonotype was counted a single time. This rearrangement joins TRBV30 to TRBJ2-5; TRBD2 aligns across 9 bases. This CDR3 contains 15 residues. Germline CDR1 and CDR2: GTSNPN and SVGIG (reference sequence). Losses at the gene ends were 0 bases for V and 3 bases for J; bases not matched to a gene: 5. The CDR3 spells CAWSVWTSAEETQYF. The CDR3 DNA follows: TGTGCCTGGAGTGTTTGGACTAGCGCTGAAGAGACCCAGTACTTC.

This clonotype appeared a single time. V usage is TRBV7-3 and J usage is TRBJ1-1, with 7 bases aligning to TRBD1. The V gene's germline CDR1 is SGHTA and CDR2 FQGTGA. CDR3 length: 15 residues. V was clipped by 5 bases and J by 0 bases; unmatched bases: 6. CDR3 loop: CASSPGGDMNTEAFF. The CDR3 DNA is TGTGCCAGCAGCCCAGGGGGGGACATGAACACTGAAGCTTTCTTT.

DNA of the CDR3: TGCAGTGCTAACGGGGATAACTCTGGAAACACCATATATTTT. Translating it yields CSANGDNSGNTIYF. J is TRBJ1-3 and V is TRBV20-1; D unresolved. Germline-derived CDR1 and CDR2 are DFQATT and SNEGSKA (reference sequence). The germline V and J ends were trimmed by 4 bases and 0 bases, with 10 bases remaining between them. The CDR3 sequence is 14 residues long.

V usage is TRBV3-1 and J usage is TRBJ2-7, with TRBD1 matching over 9 bases. Germline-derived CDR1 and CDR2 are LGHDT and YNNKEL (reference sequence). CDR3 length: 14 residues. With 3 bases clipped from V and 7 bases from J, the junction kept 7 bases outside the gene matches. This CDR3 is CASSHGTGFNEQYF. For the CDR3, the DNA is TGTGCCAGCAGCCACGGGACAGGGTTCAATGAGCAGTACTTC.

This clonotype has a single count. V usage is TRBV12-3 or TRBV12-4 and J usage is TRBJ1-5; 7 bases map to TRBD1. Trimming took 2 bases from V and 5 from J; bases not matched to a gene: 6. The CDR3 consists of 15 residues. CDR3 in amino acids: CASSLRARGYQPQHF. The CDR3 DNA reads TGTGCCAGCAGTTTACGGGCCAGGGGGTATCAGCCCCAGCATTTT.

This chain joins TRBV6-1 and TRBJ1-2; weak D call: TRBD1 (5 bases). Germline V CDR1 and CDR2: MNHNS, SASEGT. This CDR3 is 14 amino acids long. V was clipped by 2 bases and J by 8 bases, with 15 bases between them. The CDR3 DNA is TGTGCCAGCAGTGAATCCAGGGTAATGCGGGGCTACACCTTC. Amino acids: CASSESRVMRGYTF.

The gene calls are TRBV20-1 and TRBJ2-5; D remains unclear. This CDR3 is 14 amino acids long. V lost 3 bases to trimming and J lost 2 bases, with 13 bases between them. Germline CDR1 and CDR2: DFQATT and SNEGSKA (reference sequence). The CDR3 DNA follows: TGCAGTGCTAGTTGGTCTCGGACGCAAGAGACCCAGTACTTC. This codes for CSASWSRTQETQYF.

This clonotype has a handful of counts. This chain connects TRBV4-3 to TRBJ1-1; D is undetermined. The length of the CDR3 is 14 residues. Germline-derived CDR1 and CDR2 are LGHNA and YSLEER. V was cut by 0 bases and J by 11 bases, with 16 bases left in between. This CDR3 is CASSQDKGPQQAFF. The CDR3 DNA reads TGCGCCAGCAGCCAAGATAAGGGCCCGCAGCAGGCTTTCTTT.

V and J are TRBV19 and TRBJ1-2, with 10 bases that match TRBD1. The CDR3 length is 14 residues. The trim removed 7 bases at V and 5 bases at J, leaving 7 bases unmatched. The germline V gene encodes CDR1 LNHDA and CDR2 SQIVND (reference sequence). This CDR3 is CASTPGQGPYGYTF. CDR3 in DNA: TGTGCCAGTACCCCGGGACAGGGGCCTTATGGCTACACCTTC.

The V and J genes are TRBV7-2 and TRBJ2-5; D is perhaps TRBD2 (6 bases). Trimming cost V 5 bases and J 11 bases, with 24 bases left between them. Germline CDR1 is SGHTA and CDR2 is FQGNSA. The CDR3 covers 15 residues. The CDR3 region is CASSGFVPEGNEQYF. CDR3 coding DNA: TGTGCCAGCAGCGGCTTTGTCCCGGAGGGCAATGAGCAGTACTTC.

This clonotype came up many times. The rearrangement joins TRBV6-2 or TRBV6-3 to TRBJ1-2, with 7 bases that match TRBD1. The CDR3 loop spans 13 amino acids. Germline-derived CDR1 and CDR2 are MNHEY and SVGEGT. Losses at the gene ends were 7 bases for V and 8 bases for J; bases not matched to a gene: 10. CDR3: CASTINDRDGYTF. In nucleotides, the CDR3 is TGTGCCAGCACCATCAATGACAGGGACGGCTACACCTTC.

Worth noting for this clonotype: At one end, the junction sequence differs from germline, possibly due to a read error. The chain recombines TRBV7-2 with TRBJ2-4, with 14 bases fitting TRBD2. The germline CDR1 and CDR2 sequences are SGHTA and FQGNSA. This CDR3 spans 19 amino acids. The CDR3 DNA reads as TGTGCCAGCAGCCGCCGGGGACTAGCGGGGGCCCTAGCCAAAAGCATTCAGTACTTC. It specifies CASSRRGLAGALAKSIQYF.

J is TRBJ1-1 and V is TRBV12-3 or TRBV12-4; D uncertain. The V end was cut by 1 base, the J end by 0 bases, with 15 bases between. The CDR3 length is 17 residues. For the CDR3, the DNA is TGTGCCAGCAGTTTAGGGTATACGGATGGGGTGAACACTGAAGCTTTCTTT. This translates into CASSLGYTDGVNTEAFF.

The gene calls are TRBV3-1 and TRBJ1-2; maybe TRBD1 (6 bases). The CDR3 totals 15 residues. V was shortened by 3 bases and J by 4 bases, with 15 bases between the two germline ends. CDR1 and CDR2 from the germline V gene are LGHDT and YNNKEL (reference sequence). CDR3 sequence (DNA): TGTGCCAGCAGCCACGGGAAACAGGGTGGCTATGGCTACACCTTC. It translates to CASSHGKQGGYGYTF.

The chain links TRBV24-1 to TRBJ2-5; D uncertain. The better agreement between TRBJ2-7 and the DNA end casts doubt on the J call. The V gene's germline CDR1 is KGHDR and CDR2 SFDVKD. This CDR3 has 13 amino acids. The CDR3 nucleotides are TGTGCCACCAGTGACCCCCTGGCCTGCGAGCAGTACTTC. This gives the protein CATSDPLACEQYF.

A few counts support this clonotype. The V gene is TRBV27, the J gene TRBJ1-6; D is undetermined. This CDR3 has 17 amino acids. V was pared by 6 bases and J by 0 bases, with 15 bases between. Germline V CDR1 and CDR2: MNHEY, SMNVEV (reference sequence). CDR3: CASRHRTVSSYNSPLHF. CDR3 sequence (DNA): TGTGCCAGCAGACACCGGACGGTTAGCTCCTATAATTCACCCCTCCACTTT.